This T cell receptor beta chain was identified in a study of Tregs in tolerant kidney transplant recipients. Study as a whole: Mixed chimerism was transient after nonmyeloablative marrow transplants from related graft donors. Whole-study results and caveats: Biological reproducibility was not directly addressed in this study.

Unstimulated regulatory T cells (CD4+CD25+CD127-), CD4+CD25- non-regulatory cells, CD4 and CD8 cells were FACS-sorted from thawed PBMCs. Clones were read by immunoSEQ multiplex PCR, and TCRdb kept only the in-frame ones, dropping some. The sample records tens of thousands of clones, around 90% being singletons. Worth noting for this clone: The antigen is not known.

The length of the CDR3 is 11 residues. Trimming cost V 5 bases and J 4 bases, with 6 bases left between them. In germline, CDR1 is SGHTA, CDR2 FQGNSA. The sequencing here drew on CD4+ T cells from blood, taken before the transplant. The chain combines TRBV7-2 with TRBJ2-7, with a possible D match to TRBD2 (5 bases). The TCR originated in a human donor who received a combined kidney and bone marrow transplant. The CDR3 is CASSTGYEQYF. CDR3 DNA sequence: TGTGCCAGCAGCACGGGGTACGAGCAGTACTTC.